A single sample gave rise to the 13 T cell receptor beta chains below, sequenced in a study of cytomegalovirus exposure and HLA in healthy donors (dated by TCRdb to 2016 to 2017). The library was prepared using the immunoSEQ multiplex PCR assay. The immuneACCESS repertoire file appears here via TCRdb, limited to in-frame rearrangements. These files lack a portion of the clones; in checked studies, under half of the deficit traces to unresolved V genes, and the cause of the others is not known. The sample table contains about 250,000 clones; only one count was recorded for around nine tenths of them. Of the sample, about 2.5% is held by the ten largest clones. Sequencing used PBMCs. Source of these receptors: a man between 18 and 29 years old in good health and CMV-seronegative.

This chain links TRBV2 with TRBJ1-3; no clear D. V lost 7 bases and J 0 bases, leaving 16 bases between the germline ends. The germline gives CDR1 SNHLY, CDR2 FYNNEI. The CDR3 runs to 16 residues. CDR3 DNA sequence: TGTGCCAGCATTGCGGGGTTGGATCTCTCTGGAAACACCATATATTTT. Translation: CASIAGLDLSGNTIYF.

The chain uses TRBV28 and TRBJ1-6, with D tentatively TRBD1 (5 bases). Germline assignment: CDR1 MDHEN and CDR2 SYDVKM. The CDR3 runs to 15 residues. V shed 2 bases and J shed 9 bases, with 14 bases lying between them. CDR3 nucleotide sequence: TGTGCCAGCAGTTTAGGGGAGGGGCGGCCTTCACCCCTCCACTTT. Translated: CASSLGEGRPSPLHF.

The chain couples TRBV4-1 to TRBJ2-5; the D gene is possibly TRBD1 (5 bases). Germline loops: CDR1 MGHRA, CDR2 YSYEKL. The V end lost 0 bases, the J end lost 5 bases, and 10 bases lay between the germline ends. The CDR3 runs 14 residues. CDR3 protein: CASSQDPGWETQYF. The CDR3 DNA is TGCGCCAGCAGCCAAGATCCAGGGTGGGAGACCCAGTACTTC.

The genes are TRBV7-2 and TRBJ2-3, with D possibly TRBD2 on 6 matching bases. Trimming pared 5 bases from V and 4 bases from J, leaving 19 bases between. The CDR3 is 16 residues long. Germline CDR1 is SGHTA and CDR2 is FQGNSA. The CDR3: CASSRGGPTGSDTQYF. CDR3 nucleotide sequence: TGTGCCAGCAGCCGAGGAGGGCCTACCGGGTCAGATACGCAGTATTTT.

The chain combines TRBV19 with TRBJ2-1; D remains ambiguous. From germline, CDR1 is LNHDA and CDR2 SQIVND (reference sequence). V gave up 7 bases and J gave up 3 bases, with 7 bases separating them. The CDR3 spans 12 residues. The CDR3 loop reads CASMSVYNEQFF. Written as DNA, the CDR3 is TGTGCCAGTATGAGCGTCTACAATGAGCAGTTCTTC.

The chain uses TRBV6-5 and TRBJ2-1; D unresolved. This CDR3 spans 12 amino acids. With 6 bases removed from V and 7 bases from J, the gap between germline ends came to 10 bases. Germline CDR1 and CDR2: MNHEY and SVGAGI. CDR3: CASRRSLNEQFF. The CDR3 region has the DNA TGTGCCAGCAGGCGGTCGTTGAATGAGCAGTTCTTC.

The chain is built from TRBV6-5 and TRBJ2-2; the match to TRBD2 covers 7 bases. The CDR3 spans 16 residues. The ends lost 0 bases at V and 4 bases at J; junction bases unmatched: 5. CDR1 and CDR2 (germline): MNHEY, SVGAGI. CDR3 sequence (DNA): TGTGCCAGCAGTTACTCTTGGCGGGAGTTCACCGGGGAGCTGTTTTTT. Amino acids: CASSYSWREFTGELFF.

This rearrangement joins TRBV9 to TRBJ2-1; no firm D call. The V end was cut by 2 bases, the J end by 3 bases, with 3 bases between. Per germline, CDR1 SGDLS and CDR2 YYNGEE. The CDR3 contains 12 residues. CDR3 in DNA: TGTGCCAGCAGCGTGTACTACAATGAGCAGTTCTTC. It encodes CASSVYYNEQFF.

About this clone: Its ends do not fully match the called genes, so a read error is possible. The chain carries TRBV18 and TRBJ1-1; D gene uncertain. There are 11 residues in the CDR3. Germline assignment: CDR1 KGHSH and CDR2 LQKENI. The DNA for the CDR3 is TGTGCCAGCTCACCAACACGTGGGCTTAACTTT. This gives the protein CASSPTRGLNF.

The chain joins TRBV5-4 to TRBJ2-7; tentative D call: TRBD1 (6 bases). Deletions cut 4 bases from V and 2 bases from J, with 16 bases between. The CDR3 is 15 amino acids. Germline CDR1 reads SGHNT; CDR2 reads YYREEE (reference sequence). Written as DNA, the CDR3 is TGTGCCAGCAGCGCCGCACCGGGACACACCTACGAGCAGTACTTC. As protein: CASSAAPGHTYEQYF. The full variable domain, completed using reference TRBV5-4 and TRBJ2-7, is ETGVTQSPTHLIKTRGQQVTLRCSSQSGHNTVSWYQQALGQGPQFIFQYYREEENGRGNFPPRFSGLQFPNYSSELNVNALELDDSALYLCASSAAPGHTYEQYFGPGTRLTVT.

The gene calls are TRBV6-5 and TRBJ2-1, with D perhaps TRBD1 (5 bases). Between the trimmed V and J ends, which lost 6 bases and 4 bases, there was a span of 16 bases. Germline-derived CDR1 and CDR2 are MNHEY and SVGAGI. CDR3 length: 15 amino acids. The CDR3 reads CASRFRPQGYNEQFF. The CDR3 DNA follows: TGTGCCAGCAGGTTCCGTCCCCAGGGTTACAATGAGCAGTTCTTC.

This chain uses TRBV19 with TRBJ2-2; TRBD2 matches at 7 bases. Losses at the gene ends were 8 bases for V and 5 bases for J; bases not matched to a gene: 5. This CDR3 is built from 13 residues. The germline V gene encodes CDR1 LNHDA and CDR2 SQIVND (reference sequence). CDR3 protein: CASARGGTGELFF. CDR3 bases: TGTGCCAGTGCTCGCGGGGGAACCGGGGAGCTGTTTTTT.

The chain uses TRBV6-5 and TRBJ1-1; perhaps TRBD1 as D (5 bases). Trimming removed 7 bases at V and 4 bases at J, with 19 bases between. There are 15 residues in the CDR3. The germline CDR1 and CDR2 sequences are MNHEY and SVGAGI. The CDR3 bases are TGTGCCAGCACCTCAACCCGGCAGGGAGGCACTGAAGCTTTCTTT. It yields the protein CASTSTRQGGTEAFF.